A single sample gave rise to the 23 T cell receptor beta chains below, sequenced in a study of shared clonotypes between healthy human individuals. The protocol was immunoSEQ multiplex PCR, while the TCRdb copy is restricted to in-frame clones and leaves out a portion. The sample contains millions of clones, around nine tenths of which appear only once. Sequencing was performed on naive CD4+ T cells sorted from blood. Subset: CD45RA+ positively selected. These receptors originate from a man younger than 30 in good health.

The V gene is TRBV5-1, the J gene TRBJ2-3; 9 bases are shared with TRBD2. The CDR3 is 15 amino acids. The germline V gene has CDR1 SGHRS and CDR2 YFSETQ. After removal of 4 bases from V and 5 bases from J, the junction contained 8 bases not matched to a gene. The CDR3 coding sequence is TGCGCCAGCAGCGACGCGGGAGGGCCTCAAGATACGCAGTATTTT. Its translation: CASSDAGGPQDTQYF.

The chain has TRBV5-6 and TRBJ1-2; D is unresolved. This CDR3 has 15 amino acids. From germline, CDR1 is SGHDT and CDR2 YYEEEE. V gave up 1 base and J gave up 0 bases, with 10 bases separating them. Written as DNA, the CDR3 is TGTGCCAGCAGCTTGCAGGAGTTAGCTAACTATGGCTACACCTTC. Translated, it gives CASSLQELANYGYTF.

This clone was recorded only once. V is TRBV28 and J is TRBJ1-2, with a weak D call TRBD1 (6 bases). CDR1 and CDR2 from the germline V gene are MDHEN and SYDVKM. The CDR3 extends over 15 amino acids. V was clipped by 7 bases and J by 6 bases, with 21 bases between them. The CDR3 protein is CASTSSQGRGNGYTF. The DNA of the CDR3 is TGTGCCAGCACCTCTAGCCAGGGCAGGGGAAATGGCTACACCTTC.

The genes are TRBV7-2 and TRBJ2-7; D unclear. The CDR3 runs to 12 residues. The germline V gene encodes CDR1 SGHTA and CDR2 FQGNSA. V lost 8 bases and J lost 6, with 14 bases in between. CDR3 coding DNA: TGTGCCAGCCGCCTTGTGATCGGCGAGCAGTACTTC. Its protein is CASRLVIGEQYF.

As to this clone: This sample also contains other DNA sequences that code for the same CDR3. The chain links TRBV7-2 to TRBJ1-1, with D perhaps matching TRBD1 (5 bases). Trimming left V 0 bases short and J 1 base short, with 6 bases between. Germline CDR1 reads SGHTA; CDR2 reads FQGNSA. This CDR3 has 14 residues. The chain's CDR3 is CASSLAGANTEAFF. The CDR3 nucleotides read TGTGCCAGCAGCTTAGCAGGGGCGAACACTGAAGCTTTCTTT. Full variable domain (remainder filled in from reference TRBV7-2 and TRBJ1-1): GAGVSQSPSNKVTEKGKDVELRCDPISGHTALYWYRQSLGQGLEFLIYFQGNSAPDKSGLPSDRFSAERTGGSVSTLTIQRTQQEDSAVYLCASSLAGANTEAFFGQGTRLTVV.

The rearrangement uses TRBV7-6 and TRBJ1-3; possible D gene TRBD1, 5 bases. The CDR3 length is 16 residues. Germline V lookup: CDR1 SGHVS, CDR2 FNYEAQ. Trimming took 4 bases from V and 0 from J, leaving 13 bases between them. DNA of the CDR3: TGTGCCAGCAGCTCCGGGACGGCGAGCTCTGGAAACACCATATATTTT. Protein product: CASSSGTASSGNTIYF.

J is TRBJ1-1 and V is TRBV10-3; the D is unclear. Germline V lookup: CDR1 ENHRY, CDR2 SYGVKD. CDR3 length: 12 amino acids. Trimming cost V 8 bases and J 4 bases, with 11 bases left between them. DNA for the CDR3: TGTGCCATCGGGAGGGTGAGCACTGAAGCTTTCTTT. Translation gives CAIGRVSTEAFF.

This sequence joins TRBV10-1 and TRBJ1-6; D gene uncertain. Germline V gene lookup returns CDR1 WNHNN and CDR2 SYGVQD (reference sequence). V shed 3 bases and J shed 12 bases, with 15 bases lying between them. This CDR3 has 14 residues. The CDR3 sequence: CASSDGILKGPLHF. CDR3 in DNA: TGCGCCAGCAGTGACGGGATCCTCAAAGGACCCCTCCACTTT.

This clone came up a few times. This sample also contains other DNA sequences that code for the same CDR3. The chain combines TRBV5-1 with TRBJ1-5; D uncertain. The V end was cut by 0 bases, the J end by 0 bases, with 7 bases between. The CDR3 length is 15 residues. CDR1 SGHRS and CDR2 YFSETQ come from the germline V gene. The DNA for the CDR3 is TGCGCCAGCAGCTTGGCCGGGTATAGCAATCAGCCCCAGCATTTT. It specifies CASSLAGYSNQPQHF. Based on the CDR3 plus reference TRBV5-1 and TRBJ1-5, the full variable domain is KAGVTQTPRYLIKTRGQQVTLSCSPISGHRSVSWYQQTPGQGLQFLFEYFSETQRNKGNFPGRFSGRQFSNSRSEMNVSTLELGDSALYLCASSLAGYSNQPQHFGDGTRLSIL.

The J gene is TRBJ2-7, the V gene TRBV14; 7 positions agree with TRBD2. Germline V gives CDR1 SGHDN, CDR2 FVKESK. With V trimmed by 1 base and J by 2 bases, 2 bases remained unmatched. This CDR3 has 14 residues. DNA for the CDR3: TGTGCCAGCAGCCAAGGGGCGGGGGCCTACGAGCAGTACTTC. It encodes CASSQGAGAYEQYF.

The chain is built from TRBV5-1 and TRBJ1-4; weak D call: TRBD1 (5 bases). Germline-derived CDR1 and CDR2 are SGHRS and YFSETQ. The CDR3 totals 14 residues. The ends were cut back, 5 bases at V and 2 bases at J, with 10 bases in the middle. The CDR3 here is CASRGGATNEKLFF. The CDR3 DNA is TGCGCCAGCAGGGGGGGTGCGACTAATGAAAAACTGTTTTTT.

The gene calls are TRBV30 and TRBJ2-5, with 7 bases fitting TRBD1. The CDR3 spans 13 residues. Germline V gene sequence: CDR1 GTSNPN, CDR2 SVGIG (reference sequence). V was pared by 2 bases and J by 9 bases, with 9 bases of the junction left unmatched. The CDR3: CAWSRQGPGAQYF. The CDR3 bases are TGTGCCTGGAGTAGACAGGGCCCCGGGGCCCAGTACTTC.

This clone has a single count. Other DNA sequences from this sample encode an identical CDR3 as well. The chain recombines TRBV5-1 with TRBJ2-3; maybe TRBD1 (5 bases). Germline V gene lookup returns CDR1 SGHRS and CDR2 YFSETQ. This CDR3 has 14 amino acids. V was trimmed by 3 bases and J by 2 bases, leaving 10 bases between them. The CDR3 reads CASSSGPYTDTQYF. CDR3 bases: TGCGCCAGCAGCTCAGGGCCCTACACAGATACGCAGTATTTT.

V is TRBV4-3 and J is TRBJ1-2; no reliable D call. V was pared by 0 bases and J by 3 bases, with 11 bases between. The length of the CDR3 is 15 residues. Germline V gene sequence: CDR1 LGHNA, CDR2 YSLEER. CDR3 residues: CASSQDSLGYYGYTF. CDR3 DNA: TGCGCCAGCAGCCAAGACTCCCTAGGGTACTATGGCTACACCTTC.

The gene calls are TRBV9 and TRBJ2-5; D may be TRBD1 (6 bases). Germline V CDR1 and CDR2: SGDLS, YYNGEE. Between the trimmed V and J ends, which lost 2 bases and 2 bases, there was a span of 10 bases. The CDR3 totals 14 residues. This CDR3 reads CASSVGHPQETQYF. Written as DNA, the CDR3 is TGTGCCAGCAGCGTGGGACACCCACAAGAGACCCAGTACTTC.

The V gene is TRBV28, the J gene TRBJ1-2; D call uncertain. This CDR3 has 12 amino acids. Germline V gene lookup returns CDR1 MDHEN and CDR2 SYDVKM. With 8 bases removed from V and 6 bases from J, the gap between germline ends came to 13 bases. The DNA for the CDR3 is TGTGCCAGCGGCAGGATGGAGCATGGCTACACCTTC. Translated, it gives CASGRMEHGYTF.

V usage is TRBV5-3 and J usage is TRBJ2-1; D possibly uses TRBD1 or TRBD2 (5 bases each). TRBV5-3 counts as an open reading frame of uncertain function. The CDR3 spans 18 residues. With 1 base removed from V and 2 bases from J, the gap between germline ends came to 19 bases. The CDR3: CARSLRWPWDPAYNEQFF. CDR3 DNA sequence: TGTGCCAGAAGCTTGAGGTGGCCATGGGACCCGGCCTACAATGAGCAGTTCTTC.

This clone came up a few times. V usage is TRBV14 and J usage is TRBJ1-6; D gene ambiguous. Germline CDR1 is SGHDN and CDR2 is FVKESK. V lost 6 bases and J lost 9, with 12 bases in between. The CDR3 length is 13 residues. CDR3 DNA: TGTGCCAGCAGTGTCGGGCTAGCTTCACCCCTCCACTTT. The encoded protein is CASSVGLASPLHF.

A few counts support this clone. The identical CDR3 is also encoded by other nucleotide sequences in the sample. The genes are TRBV5-1 and TRBJ2-7; 7 bases agree with TRBD1. CDR3 length: 12 amino acids. Germline values: CDR1 SGHRS, CDR2 YFSETQ. The V segment lost 4 bases and the J segment 3 bases; nucleotides outside the gene matches: 1. The CDR3 nucleotides are TGCGCCAGCAGCAGGGACAGCTACGAGCAGTACTTC. It codes for CASSRDSYEQYF.

The gene calls are TRBV6-5 and TRBJ2-7, with D perhaps TRBD1 or TRBD2 (5 bases each). Germline V gives CDR1 MNHEY, CDR2 SVGAGI. CDR3 length: 14 amino acids. The V end was cut by 2 bases, the J end by 5 bases, with 13 bases between. DNA for the CDR3: TGTGCCAGCAGTTACCGCAGGGAGAGCGACGAGCAGTACTTC. Translation gives CASSYRRESDEQYF.

The chain couples TRBV18 to TRBJ2-1; D unresolved. The CDR3 runs 14 residues. Trimming pared 0 bases from V and 4 bases from J, leaving 7 bases between. Germline V gene data show CDR1 as KGHSH and CDR2 as LQKENI. The CDR3 DNA reads as TGTGCCAGCTCACCACCTTCTGAATACAATGAGCAGTTCTTC. This translates into CASSPPSEYNEQFF.

The chain carries TRBV5-4 and TRBJ1-1; 8 bases are a match to TRBD1. Germline V gives CDR1 SGHNT, CDR2 YYREEE (reference sequence). This CDR3 is built from 14 residues. With V trimmed by 3 bases and J by 11 bases, 12 bases remained unmatched. CDR3 sequence: CASSSGGQGAMAFF. The CDR3 DNA reads as TGTGCCAGCAGCTCCGGGGGGCAGGGGGCGATGGCTTTCTTT.

A word on this clone: This sample includes further DNA sequences coding for the same CDR3. The V call is TRBV19, the J call TRBJ2-1; 8 positions agree with TRBD1. The CDR3 contains 14 residues. Germline lookup yields CDR1 LNHDA and CDR2 SQIVND (reference sequence). After removal of 3 bases from V and 7 bases from J, the junction contained 5 bases not matched to a gene. For the CDR3, the DNA is TGTGCCAGTAGTATCGGACAGGGAAGGAATGAGCAGTTCTTC. Translating it yields CASSIGQGRNEQFF.